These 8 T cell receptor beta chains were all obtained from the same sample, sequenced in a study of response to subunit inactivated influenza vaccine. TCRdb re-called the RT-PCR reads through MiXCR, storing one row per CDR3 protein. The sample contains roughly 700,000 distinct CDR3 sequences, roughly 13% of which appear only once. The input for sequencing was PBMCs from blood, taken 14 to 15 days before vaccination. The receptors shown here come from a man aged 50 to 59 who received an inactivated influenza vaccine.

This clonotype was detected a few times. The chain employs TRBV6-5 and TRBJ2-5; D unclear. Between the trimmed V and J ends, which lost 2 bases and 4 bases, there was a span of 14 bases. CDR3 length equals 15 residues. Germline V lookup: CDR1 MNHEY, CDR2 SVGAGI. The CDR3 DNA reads TGTGCCAGCAGTTACGTGGCCTCCCCCCGAGAGACCCAGTACTTC. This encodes CASSYVASPRETQYF.

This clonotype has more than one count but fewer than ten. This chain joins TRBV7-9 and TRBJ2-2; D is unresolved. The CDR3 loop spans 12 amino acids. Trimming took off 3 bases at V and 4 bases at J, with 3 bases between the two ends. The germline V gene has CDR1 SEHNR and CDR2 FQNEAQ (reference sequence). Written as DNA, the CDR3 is TGTGCCAGCAGCTTTTTCACCGGGGAGCTGTTTTTT. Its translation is CASSFFTGELFF.

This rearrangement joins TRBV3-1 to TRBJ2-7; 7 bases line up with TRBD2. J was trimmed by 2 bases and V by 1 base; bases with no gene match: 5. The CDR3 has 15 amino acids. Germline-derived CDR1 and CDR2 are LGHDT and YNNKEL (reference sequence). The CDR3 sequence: CASSQGVAGAYEQYF. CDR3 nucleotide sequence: TGTGCCAGCAGCCAAGGGGTCGCGGGGGCCTACGAGCAGTACTTC.

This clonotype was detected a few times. The CDR3 is CASSHPLEGANTEAFF. In nucleotides, the CDR3 is TGTGCCAGCAGCCACCCCCTCGAGGGGGCGAACACTGAAGCTTTCTTT. The V gene is TRBV6-2 or TRBV6-3, the J gene TRBJ1-1; 7 bases are shared with TRBD1. This CDR3 contains 16 residues. Germline V lookup: CDR1 MNHEY, CDR2 SVGEGT. With 6 bases clipped from V and 1 base from J, the junction kept 11 bases outside the gene matches.

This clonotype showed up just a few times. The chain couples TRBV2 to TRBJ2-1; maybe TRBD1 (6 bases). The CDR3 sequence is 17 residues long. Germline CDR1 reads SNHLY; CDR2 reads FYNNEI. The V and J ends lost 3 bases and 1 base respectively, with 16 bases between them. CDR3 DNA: TGTGCCAGCAGTGACCCGAGACAGGTAGGATCCTACAATGAGCAGTTCTTC. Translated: CASSDPRQVGSYNEQFF.

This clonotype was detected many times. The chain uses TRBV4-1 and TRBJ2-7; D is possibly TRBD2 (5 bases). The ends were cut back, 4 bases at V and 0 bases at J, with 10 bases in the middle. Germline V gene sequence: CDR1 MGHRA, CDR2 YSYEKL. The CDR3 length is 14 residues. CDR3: CASSPGLFSYEQYF. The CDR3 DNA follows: TGCGCCAGCAGCCCGGGATTATTCTCCTACGAGCAGTACTTC.

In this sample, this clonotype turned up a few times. The CDR3 nucleotides are TGTGCCAGCACCGCCGGCGGGGGGAAAGCCTACAATGAGCAGTTCTTC. As protein: CASTAGGGKAYNEQFF. The rearrangement uses TRBV12-3 or TRBV12-4 and TRBJ2-1; 8 bases are shared with TRBD2. The CDR3 has 16 residues. The V and J ends lost 7 bases and 2 bases, in that order; junction bases with no gene match: 10.

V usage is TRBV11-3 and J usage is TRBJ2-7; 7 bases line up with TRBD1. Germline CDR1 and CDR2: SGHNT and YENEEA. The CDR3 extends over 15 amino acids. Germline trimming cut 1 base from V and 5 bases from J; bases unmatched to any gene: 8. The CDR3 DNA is TGTGCCAGCAGCTTAGGTGGGGCAGGGGGTAACGAGCAGTACTTC. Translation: CASSLGGAGGNEQYF.